This is a list of T cell receptor beta chains from one sample in a study of T cells in localized non-small cell lung cancer. Produced via immunoSEQ multiplex PCR; TCRdb's table is partial and in-frame only. The sample has roughly 3,000 clones; about 25% are singletons. Specimen: lung tumor tissue, collected before any cancer treatment. Receptor source: a man between 40 and 70 years old with stage I squamous cell lung carcinoma. CDR3s include the opening cysteine and the closing phenylalanine or tryptophan. The order of the fields is V gene, J gene, D gene, clone size, CDR3 protein, CDR3 DNA. D genes are given only for firm matches. Only part of the rows carry a size: once, few, many, or a class if the clone is expanded.

v_gene: TRBV7-2; j_gene: TRBJ1-1; d_gene: .; abundance: few; CDR3aa: CASSTQVNTEAFF; CDR3nt: TGTGCCAGCAGCACACAGGTGAACACTGAAGCTTTCTTT
v_gene: TRBV30; j_gene: TRBJ2-7; d_gene: .; abundance: few; CDR3aa: CAWNPGTAYEQYF; CDR3nt: TGTGCCTGGAACCCCGGGACTGCCTACGAGCAGTACTTC
v_gene: TRBV25-1; j_gene: TRBJ1-1; d_gene: TRBD1; abundance: .; CDR3aa: CASSALRTGNTEAFF; CDR3nt: TGTGCCAGCAGTGCCCTCAGGACAGGGAACACTGAAGCTTTCTTT
v_gene: TRBV6-8; j_gene: TRBJ1-1; d_gene: .; abundance: few; CDR3aa: CASRSMGKGTVEAFF; CDR3nt: TGTGCCAGCAGATCAATGGGTAAGGGGACTGTTGAAGCTTTCTTT
v_gene: TRBV19; j_gene: TRBJ1-5; d_gene: .; abundance: .; CDR3aa: CASTPGQSLQPQHF; CDR3nt: TGTGCCAGTACTCCCGGACAAAGCCTTCAGCCCCAGCATTTT
v_gene: TRBV7-6; j_gene: TRBJ1-3; d_gene: TRBD1; abundance: few; CDR3aa: CASSQVATGYSGNTIYF; CDR3nt: TGTGCCAGCAGCCAAGTCGCGACAGGGTACTCTGGAAACACCATATATTTT
v_gene: TRBV19; j_gene: TRBJ2-7; d_gene: .; abundance: .; CDR3aa: CASSPGGTATYEQYF; CDR3nt: TGTGCCAGTAGTCCCGGGGGGACAGCTACCTACGAGCAGTACTTC
v_gene: TRBV6-8; j_gene: TRBJ2-2; d_gene: .; abundance: .; CDR3aa: CASSYMADTGELFF; CDR3nt: TGTGCCAGCAGTTACATGGCGGACACCGGGGAGCTGTTTTTT
v_gene: TRBV18; j_gene: TRBJ2-3; d_gene: TRBD2; abundance: .; CDR3aa: CASSPFFGLAGGPTDTQYF; CDR3nt: TGTGCCAGCTCACCATTCTTTGGACTAGCGGGGGGGCCGACAGATACGCAGTATTTT
v_gene: TRBV12-1; j_gene: TRBJ2-5; d_gene: .; abundance: few; CDR3aa: CASSTGLAGQETQYF; CDR3nt: TGTGCCAGCAGCACCGGACTAGCGGGGCAGGAGACCCAGTACTTC
v_gene: TRBV6-8; j_gene: TRBJ2-4; d_gene: .; abundance: few; CDR3aa: CASIGPGNIQYF; CDR3nt: TGTGCCAGCATTGGACCAGGAAACATTCAGTACTTC
v_gene: TRBV19; j_gene: TRBJ2-3; d_gene: .; abundance: .; CDR3aa: CASSIGAGRSNPDTQYF; CDR3nt: TGTGCCAGTAGTATAGGCGCGGGGAGATCGAACCCAGATACGCAGTATTTT
v_gene: TRBV9; j_gene: TRBJ2-3; d_gene: .; abundance: .; CDR3aa: CASSLEGGGRTDTQYF; CDR3nt: TGTGCCAGCAGCTTAGAGGGTGGCGGCCGCACAGATACGCAGTATTTT
v_gene: TRBV29-1; j_gene: TRBJ1-4; d_gene: .; abundance: few; CDR3aa: CSVEDSLATNEKLFF; CDR3nt: TGCAGCGTTGAGGACAGTCTTGCAACTAATGAAAAACTGTTTTTT
v_gene: TRBV23-1; j_gene: TRBJ1-5; d_gene: .; abundance: .; CDR3aa: CASSQILGRSNQPQHF; CDR3nt: TGCGCCAGCAGCCAGATACTAGGGCGAAGCAATCAGCCCCAGCATTTT
v_gene: TRBV10-3; j_gene: TRBJ1-3; d_gene: .; abundance: .; CDR3aa: CAISESSSGSSGNTIYF; CDR3nt: TGTGCCATCAGTGAGAGTAGTTCTGGTTCCTCTGGAAACACCATATATTTT
v_gene: TRBV6-8; j_gene: TRBJ1-5; d_gene: .; abundance: medium-sized; CDR3aa: CASSPPRGAQSNQPQHF; CDR3nt: TGTGCCAGCAGTCCCCCGCGGGGGGCCCAGAGCAATCAGCCCCAGCATTTT
v_gene: TRBV28; j_gene: TRBJ1-2; d_gene: .; abundance: .; CDR3aa: CASSPNSRGYGYTF; CDR3nt: TGTGCCAGCAGTCCGAATTCTCGGGGCTATGGCTACACCTTC
v_gene: TRBV6-8; j_gene: TRBJ1-5; d_gene: .; abundance: few; CDR3aa: CASSERYSNQPQHF; CDR3nt: TGTGCCAGCAGCGAGCGATATAGCAATCAGCCCCAGCATTTT
v_gene: TRBV6-8; j_gene: TRBJ2-1; d_gene: TRBD2; abundance: few; CDR3aa: CASSRKRLAGGTAYNEQFF; CDR3nt: TGTGCCAGCAGCCGTAAAAGACTAGCGGGGGGGACCGCCTACAATGAGCAGTTCTTC
v_gene: TRBV15; j_gene: TRBJ1-5; d_gene: .; abundance: .; CDR3aa: CATSRDLSGNQPQHF; CDR3nt: TGTGCCACCAGCAGAGATCTGTCTGGCAATCAGCCCCAGCATTTT
v_gene: TRBV9; j_gene: TRBJ1-1; d_gene: TRBD1; abundance: .; CDR3aa: CASSPRTGKDETEAFF; CDR3nt: TGTGCCAGCAGCCCAAGGACAGGGAAGGACGAGACTGAAGCTTTCTTT